Shown below are 24 T cell receptor beta chains from a single sample sequenced in a study of blood T cell repertoires in COVID-19. Measured with immunoSEQ multiplex PCR; TCRdb has only the in-frame clones, and not every one. The sample lists 250,000 to 300,000 clones, about 86% occurring once. Sequencing was carried out using peripheral blood. These receptors all stem from an older woman with active or convalescent COVID-19.

This chain links TRBV3-1 (or the pseudogene TRBV3-2) with TRBJ2-1; maybe TRBD2 (7 bases). CDR3 length equals 15 residues. Germline V lookup: CDR1 LGHDT, CDR2 YNNKEL (reference sequence). The V gene lost 6 bases and the J gene lost 8 bases, with 20 bases spanning the gap. CDR3 in amino acids: CASRPSGGLGDEQFF. CDR3 coding DNA: TGTGCCAGCAGACCTTCGGGGGGCCTCGGGGATGAGCAGTTCTTC.

This clone has just a few counts. J is TRBJ1-1 and V is TRBV21-1; whether TRBD1, the table's D call, matches the DNA was not checked. TRBV21-1 is described as a pseudogene. The CDR3 contains 14 residues. The chain's CDR3 is CASSSPRGNTEAFF. The CDR3 DNA reads TGTGCCAGCAGCAGCCCCAGGGGGAACACTGAAGCTTTCTTT.

The CDR3 DNA sequence: TGTGCCAGCAGTTCCCCTTATAATCAGCCCCAGCATTTT. Protein sequence: CASSSPYNQPQHF. The chain recombines TRBV6-5 with TRBJ1-5; D is unresolved. Germline values: CDR1 MNHEY, CDR2 SVGAGI. The CDR3 is made up of 13 amino acids. V lost 4 bases, J lost 4 bases, and 8 bases lay in between.

This clone was detected a few times. The V call is TRBV2, the J call TRBJ1-4; D uncertain. CDR1 is SNHLY and CDR2 is FYNNEI in the germline V gene. Trimming shortened V by 6 bases and J by 3 bases, and 17 bases separated the two germline ends. The CDR3 has 16 amino acids. The CDR3 bases are TGTGCCAGCAGCCCGGATGGTGCAGCGGCTAATGAAAAACTGTTTTTT. Translating it yields CASSPDGAAANEKLFF.

The chain uses TRBV5-1 and TRBJ1-1; 7 positions agree with TRBD1. Germline trimming cut 1 base from V and 4 bases from J; bases unmatched to any gene: 4. This CDR3 has 14 residues. The germline V gene has CDR1 SGHRS and CDR2 YFSETQ. DNA for the CDR3: TGCGCCAGCAGCTTGAGGGGGCTGGGCACTGAAGCTTTCTTT. This gives the protein CASSLRGLGTEAFF. Together with reference TRBV5-1 and TRBJ1-1, the CDR3 gives the full variable domain: KAGVTQTPRYLIKTRGQQVTLSCSPISGHRSVSWYQQTPGQGLQFLFEYFSETQRNKGNFPGRFSGRQFSNSRSEMNVSTLELGDSALYLCASSLRGLGTEAFFGQGTRLTVV.

This chain joins TRBV7-3 and TRBJ1-2; 9 bases are shared with TRBD1. Trimming cost V 5 bases and J 2 bases; bases outside gene matches: 6. The CDR3 totals 15 residues. The germline V gene has CDR1 SGHTA and CDR2 FQGTGA. CDR3 DNA sequence: TGTGCCAGCAGCCTAAAGACAGGGGGAAACTATGGCTACACCTTC. It encodes CASSLKTGGNYGYTF.

The chain uses TRBV5-6 and TRBJ2-2, with D possibly matching TRBD2 (5 bases). CDR3 size: 14 residues. The V gene's germline CDR1 is SGHDT and CDR2 YYEEEE. V was clipped by 1 base and J by 6 bases, with 10 bases between them. The DNA of the CDR3 is TGTGCCAGCAGCTTGTCGGGGATCCCCGGGGAGCTGTTTTTT. It codes for CASSLSGIPGELFF.

This clone was seen once. The CDR3 loop reads CASRSPTGMRFF. The CDR3 DNA reads as TGCGCCAGCAGGTCCCCGACAGGGATGAGGTTCTTC. The chain recombines TRBV5-1 with TRBJ2-1; 7 positions agree with TRBD1. This CDR3 spans 12 amino acids. CDR1 is SGHRS, CDR2 YFSETQ, per germline. The V gene end was trimmed by 5 bases and the J gene end by 15 bases; junction bases not matched to a gene: 11. The entire variable domain, with the rest obtained from reference TRBV5-1 and TRBJ2-1, is as follows: KAGVTQTPRYLIKTRGQQVTLSCSPISGHRSVSWYQQTPGQGLQFLFEYFSETQRNKGNFPGRFSGRQFSNSRSEMNVSTLELGDSALYLCASRSPTGMRFFGPGTRLTVL.

The J gene is TRBJ2-6, the V gene TRBV7-3; a weak D match, TRBD1 (5 bases). V lost 1 base and J lost 10, with 8 bases in between. Germline V gene data show CDR1 as SGHTA and CDR2 as FQGTGA. The CDR3 has 13 residues. CDR3 DNA: TGTGCCAGCAGCTTAATAGCAGGGAACGTCCTGACTTTC. Amino acids: CASSLIAGNVLTF.

The rearrangement uses TRBV3-1 (or the pseudogene TRBV3-2) and TRBJ2-7; a possible D gene is TRBD1 (6 bases). The V end was cut by 5 bases, the J end by 4 bases, with 15 bases between. The CDR3 length is 14 residues. In germline, CDR1 is LGHDT, CDR2 YNNKEL (reference sequence). CDR3 DNA sequence: TGTGCCAGCAGCTTTGGACAGAACAATTACGAGCAGTACTTC. Translating gives CASSFGQNNYEQYF.

This chain connects TRBV3-1 (or the pseudogene TRBV3-2) to TRBJ2-5; TRBD1 matches at 7 bases. This CDR3 has 16 amino acids. Germline V gene lookup returns CDR1 LGHDT and CDR2 YNNKEL (reference sequence). The J segment lost 2 bases and the V segment lost 2 bases, leaving 8 bases of the junction unmatched. CDR3 loop: CASSQISRGSQETQYF. The CDR3 DNA sequence: TGTGCCAGCAGCCAAATTTCCAGGGGGTCACAAGAGACCCAGTACTTC.

The CDR3 DNA reads TGTGCCAGCAGCCGTGGACAGACCACCGGGGAGCTGTTTTTT. Translated: CASSRGQTTGELFF. This chain connects TRBV7-2 to TRBJ2-2; TRBD1 might be the D (6 bases). CDR1 is SGHTA and CDR2 is FQGNSA in the germline V gene. V was pared by 5 bases and J by 4 bases, with 11 bases between. This CDR3 has 14 amino acids.

This chain joins TRBV11-2 and TRBJ2-4; TRBD2 is a possible D gene (5 bases). Between the trimmed V and J ends, which lost 1 base and 9 bases, there was a span of 13 bases. The CDR3 has 14 residues. Germline V gene lookup returns CDR1 SGHAT and CDR2 FQNNGV. DNA for the CDR3: TGTGCCAGCAGCTTAGGTAGTCTACGGGGCATTCAGTACTTC. Its protein is CASSLGSLRGIQYF.

This clone was picked up one time. The chain is built from TRBV7-6 and TRBJ2-7, with 8 bases lining up with TRBD2. The junction had 4 bases not matched to a gene; V was cut back by 4 bases and J by 5 bases. The CDR3 length is 13 residues. CDR1 and CDR2 from the germline V gene are SGHVS and FNYEAQ. This CDR3 is CASSSGGWNEQYF. Written as DNA, the CDR3 is TGTGCCAGCAGCTCGGGAGGGTGGAACGAGCAGTACTTC.

V and J are TRBV6-1 and TRBJ1-1; 8 nucleotides agree with TRBD1. V was pared by 3 bases and J by 11 bases, with 8 bases of the junction left unmatched. From germline, CDR1 is MNHNS and CDR2 SASEGT. The CDR3 consists of 13 residues. The chain's CDR3 is CASSETQGGRAFF. The CDR3 bases are TGTGCCAGCAGTGAGACACAGGGGGGTCGGGCTTTCTTT.

The CDR3 reads CASSLGRGAEAFF. The DNA of the CDR3 is TGTGCCAGCAGCCTGGGGAGGGGCGCTGAAGCTTTCTTT. The chain recombines TRBV12-3 or TRBV12-4 with TRBJ1-1, with D perhaps matching TRBD1 (5 bases). The CDR3 sequence is 13 residues long. The V gene lost 6 bases and the J gene lost 6 bases, with 14 bases spanning the gap.

The CDR3 region is CASGPTGFKWDTEAFF. The CDR3 region has the DNA TGTGCTAGTGGCCCTACAGGGTTTAAGTGGGACACTGAAGCTTTCTTT. V and J are TRBV12-5 and TRBJ1-1; a weak D match, TRBD1 (6 bases). The CDR3 consists of 16 residues. Germline V gene lookup returns CDR1 LGHNT and CDR2 FRNRAP. V was clipped by 6 bases and J by 3 bases, with 20 bases between them.

The V call is TRBV4-1, the J call TRBJ2-1; the match to TRBD2 covers 10 bases. Germline V gene sequence: CDR1 MGHRA, CDR2 YSYEKL. The junction had 4 bases not matched to a gene; V was cut back by 2 bases and J by 6 bases. CDR3 length: 15 amino acids. The CDR3 coding sequence is TGCGCCAGCAGCCAACCGGGACTAGCGTCCAATGAGCAGTTCTTC. Residues: CASSQPGLASNEQFF.

The chain recombines TRBV12-3 or TRBV12-4 with TRBJ1-4; the match to TRBD1 covers 8 bases. V trimming: 8 bases; J trimming: 10 bases; junction bases outside the gene matches: 6. The length of the CDR3 is 12 residues. In nucleotides, the CDR3 is TGTGCCAGCGGGACAGGAGTTGCAAAACTGTTTTTT. Translation: CASGTGVAKLFF.

V gene TRBV6-5 combines with J gene TRBJ1-4; the D gene is possibly TRBD1 (6 bases). The germline gives CDR1 MNHEY, CDR2 SVGAGI. CDR3 length equals 14 residues. V was pared by 7 bases and J by 6 bases, with 15 bases between. CDR3 amino acids: CASTPPGHYEKLFF. CDR3 DNA: TGTGCCAGCACCCCCCCGGGACATTATGAAAAACTGTTTTTT.

This clone was found a few times. The V gene is TRBV4-2, the J gene TRBJ1-5; D is uncertain. The germline V and J ends were trimmed by 0 bases and 5 bases, with 11 bases remaining between them. The CDR3 loop spans 15 amino acids. Germline CDR1 LGHNA, CDR2 YNFKEQ. For the CDR3, the DNA is TGTGCCAGCAGCCAAGATGCCGGGTCCCATCAGCCCCAGCATTTT. It specifies CASSQDAGSHQPQHF.

The V gene is TRBV19, the J gene TRBJ2-7, with a tentative D call TRBD2 (5 bases). CDR1 LNHDA and CDR2 SQIVND come from the germline V gene (reference sequence). Trimming left V 6 bases short and J 1 base short, with 16 bases between. This CDR3 has 15 residues. CDR3 residues: CASSGESADSYEQYF. DNA for the CDR3: TGTGCCAGTAGCGGGGAGTCGGCCGATTCCTACGAGCAGTACTTC.

The CDR3 sequence is CASSRDRVSYEQYF. CDR3 DNA: TGTGCCAGCAGCCGGGACAGGGTCTCCTACGAGCAGTACTTC. The chain links TRBV4-2 to TRBJ2-7, with 9 bases identical to TRBD1. The CDR3 contains 14 residues. V was clipped by 4 bases and J by 0 bases; unmatched bases: 1. CDR1 LGHNA and CDR2 YNFKEQ come from the germline V gene.

Only a few counts were recorded for this clone. The chain recombines TRBV7-2 with TRBJ2-7, with 10 bases fitting TRBD1. CDR1 and CDR2 (germline): SGHTA, FQGNSA. The length of the CDR3 is 16 residues. Unmatched junction bases numbered 8, after V lost 5 bases and J lost 1 base. The CDR3 DNA sequence: TGTGCCAGCAGCCCCTTCGGACAGGGGGGTTCCTACGAGCAGTACTTC. Encoded protein: CASSPFGQGGSYEQYF.